Presented here are 2 T cell receptor beta chains from one specimen sequenced in a study of blood T cell repertoires in COVID-19. Sequencing used immunoSEQ multiplex PCR; TCRdb keeps in-frame clones, though not all of them. Of some 70,000 clones in the sample, 75% to 90% are singletons; the top ten hold approximately 6.3%. The sample was peripheral blood. The source is an elderly woman with active COVID-19.

The V gene is TRBV9, the J gene TRBJ2-5; TRBD2 aligns across 11 bases. The length of the CDR3 is 15 residues. V trimming: 0 bases; J trimming: 6 bases; junction bases outside the gene matches: 4. Germline assignment: CDR1 SGDLS and CDR2 YYNGEE. In DNA form, the CDR3 reads TGTGCCAGCAGCGTAGGACTAGCGGGGTCTCAGACCCAGTACTTC. It encodes CASSVGLAGSQTQYF.

The V gene is TRBV6-5, the J gene TRBJ1-1; 7 nucleotides agree with TRBD1. CDR1 MNHEY and CDR2 SVGAGI come from the germline V gene. The CDR3 runs to 14 residues. The J segment lost 0 bases and the V segment lost 4 bases, leaving 2 bases of the junction unmatched. As DNA, the CDR3 is TGTGCCAGCAGTTGGGGACAGCTGAACACTGAAGCTTTCTTT. Protein: CASSWGQLNTEAFF.